This TCR beta chain stems from a study of OX40 agonist ivuxolimab in advanced cancers. Background on the study: Mean age around 64 years, range about 23 to 85; about 85% male. Whole-study results and caveats: Clones of CD4+ and CD8+ blood T cells grew by week 6 at doses of 0.1 to 3.0 mg/kg.

Repertoires were generated with immunoSEQ multiplex PCR, while TCRdb's copy carries only in-frame clones and drops some. Of 90,000 to 100,000 clones in the sample, approximately 85% were seen once. Points on this clone: Its antigen is not known.

Germline trimming cut 2 bases from V and 5 bases from J; bases unmatched to any gene: 4. Germline-derived CDR1 and CDR2 are SGDLS and YYNGEE. This CDR3 has 14 residues. The rearrangement joins TRBV9 to TRBJ2-1; 7 nucleotides line up with TRBD1. The clonotype was recovered from an adult with an advanced solid tumor such as melanoma, head and neck, liver or kidney cancer. The sample consisted of CD4+ or CD8+ T cells sorted from blood, taken in a trial of the OX40 agonist ivuxolimab. The CDR3 bases are TGTGCCAGCAGCGTTAAAACAGGGGACAATGAGCAGTTCTTC. As protein: CASSVKTGDNEQFF. Full variable domain (rest looked up from reference TRBV9 and TRBJ2-1): DSGVTQTPKHLITATGQRVTLRCSPRSGDLSVYWYQQSLDQGLQFLIQYYNGEERAKGNILERFSAQQFPDLHSELNLSSLELGDSALYFCASSVKTGDNEQFFGPGTRLTVL.